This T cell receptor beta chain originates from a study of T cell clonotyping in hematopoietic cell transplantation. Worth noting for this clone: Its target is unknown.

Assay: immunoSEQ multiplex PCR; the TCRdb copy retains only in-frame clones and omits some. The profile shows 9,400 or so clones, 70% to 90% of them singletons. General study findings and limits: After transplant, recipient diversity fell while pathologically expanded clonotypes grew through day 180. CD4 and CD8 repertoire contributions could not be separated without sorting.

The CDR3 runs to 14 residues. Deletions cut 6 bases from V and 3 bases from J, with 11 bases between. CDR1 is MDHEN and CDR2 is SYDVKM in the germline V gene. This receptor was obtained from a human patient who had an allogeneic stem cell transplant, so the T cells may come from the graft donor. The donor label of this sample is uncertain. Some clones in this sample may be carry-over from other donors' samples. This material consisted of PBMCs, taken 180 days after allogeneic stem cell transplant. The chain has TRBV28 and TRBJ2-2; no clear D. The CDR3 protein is CASRFVTYTGELFF. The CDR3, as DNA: TGTGCCAGCAGGTTCGTCACCTACACCGGGGAGCTGTTTTTT.